A selection of T cell receptor beta chains follows, all from one sample in a study of shared clonotypes between healthy human individuals. Clones were sequenced by immunoSEQ multiplex PCR, and TCRdb holds only the in-frame ones, with some missing. The sample lists 2 million to 2.5 million clones, 90% to 97% seen once, with approximately 0.13% in the top ten. Input material: naive CD4+ T cells sorted from blood. The source of these receptors is a man aged 18 to 29 in good health. Both conserved end residues are part of each CDR3. Each record gives: D gene, clone size, J gene, V gene, CDR3 length, CDR3 DNA, CDR3 protein. D genes are given only for firm matches. Part of the rows lack a size; the others show once, few, many or a class for expanded clones.

TRBD2	NA	TRBJ2-3	TRBV6-5	15	TGTGCCAGCAGCCGCGGGGGACTAGGTACAGATACGCAGTATTTT	CASSRGGLGTDTQYF
NA	NA	TRBJ2-7	TRBV5-1	16	TGCGCCAGCAGCTTGGGACAGGTCCTTGGGGTGTACGAGCAGTACTTC	CASSLGQVLGVYEQYF
NA	NA	TRBJ2-7	TRBV7-2	13	TGTGCCAGCAGCCAGCCGGGGGACCACGAGCAGTACTTC	CASSQPGDHEQYF
NA	NA	TRBJ2-3	TRBV4-3	13	TGCGCCAGCAGCCACGCAGGGGTGGATACGCAGTATTTT	CASSHAGVDTQYF
NA	NA	TRBJ1-1	TRBV2	11	TGTGCCAGCAGTGTGGACGCTGAAGCTTTCTTT	CASSVDAEAFF
NA	once	TRBJ2-3	TRBV2	15	TGTGCCAGCTGTACGGACTCAATCCTCACAGATACGCAGTATTTT	CASCTDSILTDTQYF
NA	NA	TRBJ1-6	TRBV30	14	TGTGCCTATGCCGAGGAGGAGTATAATTCACCCCTCCACTTT	CAYAEEEYNSPLHF
NA	NA	TRBJ2-7	TRBV27	15	TGTGCCAGCAGTTTTAGGGCGGGGGCTACCTACGAGCAGTACTTC	CASSFRAGATYEQYF
NA	NA	TRBJ1-3	TRBV25-1	14	TGTGCCAGCACACTAGGGGGAGCTGGAAACACCATATATTTT	CASTLGGAGNTIYF
NA	NA	TRBJ2-5	TRBV15	15	TGTGCCACCAGCAGAGGTGGGGCGAGGACGGAGACCCAGTACTTC	CATSRGGARTETQYF
TRBD1	NA	TRBJ2-5	TRBV6-6	15	TGTGCCAGCAGTTACTCCCCACAGGGGTGGGAGACCCAGTACTTC	CASSYSPQGWETQYF
NA	NA	TRBJ2-3	TRBV7-9	15	TGTGCCAGCAGCTTTACTCGGGTAGGCACAGATACGCAGTATTTT	CASSFTRVGTDTQYF
TRBD1	NA	TRBJ1-5	TRBV30	16	TGTGCCTGGAGTGCCAGGACAGGGGACAAAGGGCAGCCCCAGCATTTT	CAWSARTGDKGQPQHF
NA	NA	TRBJ2-6	TRBV5-1	15	TGCGCCAGCAGCTTGGTGATCTCTGGGGCCAACGTCCTGACTTTC	CASSLVISGANVLTF
NA	NA	TRBJ1-1	TRBV6-5	14	TGTGCCAGCACCCCGAACGCAGGGAGGTCTGAAGCTTTCTTT	CASTPNAGRSEAFF
NA	NA	TRBJ2-2	TRBV5-6	16	TGTGCCAGCAGATCTCTAGCGTCTCTCGGAGTCGGGGAGCTGTTTTTT	CASRSLASLGVGELFF
TRBD2	NA	TRBJ2-3	TRBV6-7	16	TGTGCCAGCAGTTACACGGCGGGAGATTGGGCAGATACGCAGTATTTT	CASSYTAGDWADTQYF
TRBD1	NA	TRBJ1-2	TRBV6-1	15	TGTGCCAGCACCCCCGGGACAGCCCTTAGGTATGGCTACACCTTC	CASTPGTALRYGYTF
NA	NA	TRBJ2-5	TRBV6-1	13	TGTGCCAGCGCCCAGGGTCATCAAGAGACCCAGTACTTC	CASAQGHQETQYF
TRBD1	NA	TRBJ2-7	TRBV6-1	14	TGTGCCAGCGTTTGGGACAGAGGATCCTACGAGCAGTACTTC	CASVWDRGSYEQYF
NA	NA	TRBJ1-2	TRBV9	17	TGTGCCAGCAGCCACCTGGGGGGGGCAGAGACATTCTATGGCTACACCTTC	CASSHLGGAETFYGYTF
TRBD2	NA	TRBJ2-2	TRBV5-1	18	TGCGCCAGCAGCCCTCGCTGGACTAGCGGGGGACTAACCGGGGAGCTGTTTTTT	CASSPRWTSGGLTGELFF
TRBD2	NA	TRBJ2-7	TRBV9	15	TGTGCCAGCAGCGTAGACGCTAGCGGAAAATACGAGCAGTACTTC	CASSVDASGKYEQYF